The clone carrying this T cell receptor beta chain was counted ten times or more. V lost 5 bases and J 5 bases, leaving 12 bases between the germline ends. CDR1 is SGHTA, CDR2 FQGTGA, per germline. The length of the CDR3 is 13 residues. TCRdb re-called the 5' RACE reads through MiXCR, storing one row per CDR3 protein. The profile shows 60,000 to 75,000 distinct CDR3 sequences, about 11% of them singletons. This entry is derived from a study of early T cells in non-severe SARS-CoV-2 infection. At the level of the study: Sequencing used unsorted whole-blood bulk RNA, so chains lack pairing.

This TCR came from an adult who was a healthcare worker with PCR-confirmed SARS-CoV-2 infection or an uninfected control (not recorded which). The V gene is TRBV7-3, the J gene TRBJ2-5; D unclear. Specimen: whole blood. CDR3 coding DNA: TGTGCCAGCAGCCGAATAGTGGGTGAGACCCAGTACTTC. Amino acids: CASSRIVGETQYF.